This T cell receptor beta chain comes out of a study of a mutant IDH1 vaccine in newly diagnosed glioma. Turning to the study itself: Radiotherapy alone preceded vaccination by 4-6 weeks; alternatively, vaccination started with temozolomide cycles. Mean patient age was about 40 years; 62.5% were male and about 40% female.

Time point described: week 35, safety follow-up. Vaccination used 300 ug of mutant IDH1 20-mer peptide per dose, with topical imiquimod. Sequenced by immunoSEQ multiplex PCR; TCRdb stores in-frame clones only, minus some. The table has roughly 69,000 clones, about 87% seen once; the top ten hold 2%. The CDR3 length is 15 residues. Germline values: CDR1 MNHEY, CDR2 SMNVEV (reference sequence). The ends lost 1 base at V and 6 bases at J; junction bases unmatched: 4. To note about this clone: Its target is not known.

V gene TRBV27 combines with J gene TRBJ2-7; 12 bases line up with TRBD1. The receptor's source is a man aged 25 to 40 with glioma. Material: PBMCs, obtained from a glioma patient whose treatment included an IDH1 peptide vaccine. The CDR3 nucleotides are TGTGCCAGCAGTTTATTGGGACAGGGGGCTGGCGAGCAGTACTTC. Its protein is CASSLLGQGAGEQYF.